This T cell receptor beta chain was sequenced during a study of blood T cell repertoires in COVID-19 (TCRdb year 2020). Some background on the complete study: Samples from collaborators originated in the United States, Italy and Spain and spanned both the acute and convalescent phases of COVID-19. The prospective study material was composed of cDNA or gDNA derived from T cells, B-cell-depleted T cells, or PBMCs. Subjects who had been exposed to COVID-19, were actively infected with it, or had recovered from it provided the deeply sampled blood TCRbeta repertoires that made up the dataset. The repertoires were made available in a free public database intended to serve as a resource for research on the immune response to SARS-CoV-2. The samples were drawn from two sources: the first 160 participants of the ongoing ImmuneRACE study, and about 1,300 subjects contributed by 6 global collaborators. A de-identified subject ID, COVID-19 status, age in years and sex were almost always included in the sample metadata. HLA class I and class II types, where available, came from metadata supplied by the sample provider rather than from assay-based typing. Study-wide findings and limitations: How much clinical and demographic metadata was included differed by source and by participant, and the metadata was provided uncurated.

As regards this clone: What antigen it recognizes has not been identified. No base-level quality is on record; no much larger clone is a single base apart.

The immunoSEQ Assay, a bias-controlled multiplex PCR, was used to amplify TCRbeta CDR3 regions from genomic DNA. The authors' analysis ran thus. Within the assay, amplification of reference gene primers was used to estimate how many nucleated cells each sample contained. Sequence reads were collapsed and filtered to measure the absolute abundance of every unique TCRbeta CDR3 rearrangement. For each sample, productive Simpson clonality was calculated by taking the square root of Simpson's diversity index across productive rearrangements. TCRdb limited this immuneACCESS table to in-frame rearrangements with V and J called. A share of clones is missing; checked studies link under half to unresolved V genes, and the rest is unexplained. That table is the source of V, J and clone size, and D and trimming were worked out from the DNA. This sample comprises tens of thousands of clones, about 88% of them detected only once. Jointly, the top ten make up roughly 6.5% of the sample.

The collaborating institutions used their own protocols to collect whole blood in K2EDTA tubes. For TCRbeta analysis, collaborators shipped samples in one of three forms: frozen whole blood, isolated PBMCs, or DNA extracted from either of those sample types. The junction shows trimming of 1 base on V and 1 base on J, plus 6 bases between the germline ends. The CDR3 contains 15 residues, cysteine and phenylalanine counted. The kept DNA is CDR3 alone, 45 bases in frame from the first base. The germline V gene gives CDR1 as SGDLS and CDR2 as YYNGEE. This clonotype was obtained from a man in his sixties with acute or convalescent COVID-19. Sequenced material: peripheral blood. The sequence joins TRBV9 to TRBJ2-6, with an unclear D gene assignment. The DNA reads TGTGCCAGCAGCGTATTCCTTTCTGGGGCCAACGTCCTGACTTTC. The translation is CASSVFLSGANVLTF.